This TCR beta chain was captured by sequencing in a study of regulatory T cells in long-lasting Graves disease. The germline V gene has CDR1 DFQATT and CDR2 SNEGSKA (reference sequence). Trimming removed 1 base at V and 4 bases at J, with 14 bases between. The CDR3 contains 14 residues. A few counts support this clonotype. Its antigen is as yet unknown. According to the study, TCR beta libraries were built with iRepertoire HTBI primers and CDR3-region Arm-PCR. TCRdb reanalysed the multiplex PCR reads using MiXCR and keeps one entry per CDR3 protein. The table includes 600,000 to 650,000 distinct CDR3 sequences, approximately 15% detected once. Specified time point: newly diagnosed GD, antithyroid drugs for less than 3 months. From PBMCs, RNA was extracted and then used to make the TCR library. Patients came through an endocrinology department, and that department was in Xi'an, China. Findings and caveats of the study: New patients shared about 910 public clonotypes, and persistent patients shared more, with about 2,700.

This sample also belongs to another study, concerning T cells in Graves' hyperthyroidism and ophthalmopathy. From that second work: First-round RT-PCR targeting the TCR CDR3 was performed with the HTBI primer set.

The sample consisted of peripheral blood mononuclear cells (PBMCs), taken at new diagnosis, from a patient treated with antithyroid drugs. The rearrangement links TRBV20-1 to TRBJ2-7, with D perhaps TRBD2 (6 bases). This clonotype originated in a woman aged 25-40 years with Graves disease. The CDR3, as DNA: TGCAGTGCTAGAGCTCCTACAGGAGGGTACGAGCAGTACTTC. This gives the protein CSARAPTGGYEQYF.